Following are 18 T cell receptor beta chains from one sample sequenced in a study of spatial heterogeneity in lung cancer. TCRdb re-called the 5' RACE reads with MiXCR, one entry per CDR3 protein. The sample consists of approximately 70,000 distinct CDR3 sequences, over 7% of them appearing once. Time point of the sample: blood at routine non-recurrence follow-up after resection. The starting material was PBMCs, obtained at follow-up. The origin of the receptors is a female donor with early-stage non-small cell lung cancer.

Points on this clonotype: This may stem from a read error, because a much larger clone lies one nucleotide away. The V gene is TRBV18, the J gene TRBJ2-4; D ambiguous. Germline V gene data show CDR1 as KGHSH and CDR2 as LQKENI. The CDR3 is 13 residues long. The CDR3, as DNA: TGTGCCGGCTCCCCGATGAGCAAAAACATTCAGTACTTC. This translates into CAGSPMSKNIQYF. The complete variable domain, with remaining parts taken from reference TRBV18 and TRBJ2-4, reads NAGVMQNPRHLVRRRGQEARLRCSPMKGHSHVYWYRQLPEEGLKFMVYLQKENIIDESGMPKERFSAEFPKEGPSILRIQQVVRGDSAAYFCAGSPMSKNIQYFGAGTRLSVL.

This clonotype was recorded many times. The genes are TRBV28 and TRBJ2-3; D may match TRBD1 or TRBD2 (5 bases each). V was trimmed by 8 bases and J by 5 bases, leaving 20 bases between them. Germline V CDR1 and CDR2: MDHEN, SYDVKM. The CDR3 loop spans 15 amino acids. The CDR3 loop is CASGPPGLVGDTQYF. CDR3 sequence (DNA): TGTGCCAGCGGTCCCCCGGGGCTAGTTGGAGATACGCAGTATTTT.

This clonotype was seen at least ten times. V gene TRBV29-1 combines with J gene TRBJ2-7, with D uncertain. CDR1 SQVTM and CDR2 ANQGSEA come from the germline V gene. V lost 6 bases to trimming and J lost 3 bases, with 9 bases between them. The CDR3 totals 11 residues. In DNA form, the CDR3 reads TGCAGCGTGTCTGGGGACTACGAGCAGTACTTC. Translation: CSVSGDYEQYF.

The table lists this clonotype with many counts. The V gene is TRBV19, the J gene TRBJ2-7, with 8 bases matching TRBD1. Germline V CDR1 and CDR2: LNHDA, SQIVND (reference sequence). The junction had 6 bases not matched to a gene; V was cut back by 5 bases and J by 3 bases. This CDR3 is built from 14 residues. Here the CDR3 DNA reads TGTGCCAGTAGTTCCGACAGGGGAAGCTACGAGCAGTACTTC. Its protein product is CASSSDRGSYEQYF. Full variable domain (missing parts from reference TRBV19 and TRBJ2-7): DGGITQSPKYLFRKEGQNVTLSCEQNLNHDAMYWYRQDPGQGLRLIYYSQIVNDFQKGDIAEGYSVSREKKESFPLTVTSAQKNPTAFYLCASSSDRGSYEQYFGPGTRLTVT.

This clonotype was recorded many times. This chain uses TRBV12-5 with TRBJ1-6, with D perhaps TRBD1 (5 bases). Germline loops: CDR1 LGHNT, CDR2 FRNRAP. This CDR3 spans 13 amino acids. The ends were cut back, 7 bases at V and 9 bases at J, with 13 bases in the middle. The CDR3 loop reads CASARDLSSPLHF. The CDR3 region has the DNA TGTGCTAGTGCCAGGGACCTTTCTTCACCCCTCCACTTT.

As for this clonotype: One end of the junction varies from germline; a read error may be responsible. The CDR3 region has the DNA TGTGCTAGCAGCTTATTAGCGAACACAGATACGCAGTATTTT. Its translation: CASSLLANTDTQYF. The genes are TRBV7-7 and TRBJ2-3; perhaps TRBD2 as D (5 bases). The CDR3 runs to 14 residues. Per germline, CDR1 SSHAT and CDR2 FNYEAQ (reference sequence).

This clonotype has more than one count but fewer than ten. The V call is TRBV7-9, the J call TRBJ2-1; TRBD2 aligns across 13 bases. The ends lost 4 bases at V and 7 bases at J; junction bases unmatched: 7. Germline V gene data show CDR1 as SEHNR and CDR2 as FQNEAQ (reference sequence). The CDR3 extends over 16 amino acids. For the CDR3, the DNA is TGTGCCAGCAGCTCCGGGACTAGCGGGATGAGGAATGAGCAGTTCTTC. This translates into CASSSGTSGMRNEQFF.

This clonotype was counted at least ten times. The chain has TRBV3-1 and TRBJ2-7; perhaps TRBD1 as D (6 bases). V was cut by 6 bases and J by 4 bases, with 22 bases left in between. CDR1 and CDR2 (germline): LGHDT, YNNKEL (reference sequence). The CDR3 is made up of 16 amino acids. CDR3 amino acids: CASSPPAAVGQYEQYF. The DNA for the CDR3 is TGTGCCAGCAGTCCTCCGGCCGCGGTCGGACAGTACGAGCAGTACTTC.

This clonotype was seen many times. This chain connects TRBV19 to TRBJ2-1, with D possibly called TRBD1 or TRBD2 (5 bases each). Per germline, CDR1 LNHDA and CDR2 SQIVND (reference sequence). V was clipped by 6 bases and J by 4 bases, with 13 bases between them. The CDR3 extends over 14 amino acids. The CDR3 protein is CASRIGTAYNEQFF. DNA for the CDR3: TGTGCCAGTAGGATCGGGACCGCTTACAATGAGCAGTTCTTC.

This clonotype was seen many times. The chain is built from TRBV7-2 and TRBJ1-5, with D possibly matching TRBD1 (6 bases). The V and J ends lost 6 bases and 7 bases respectively, with 25 bases between them. Germline lookup yields CDR1 SGHTA and CDR2 FQGNSA. The CDR3 is 17 amino acids. The CDR3 sequence: CASSPRAGTQGGQPQHF. The CDR3 nucleotides read TGTGCCAGCAGTCCAAGAGCCGGGACACAAGGTGGGCAGCCCCAGCATTTT.

Many counts were recorded for this clonotype. The junction and the germline gene differ at one end; a read error may be behind it. This chain joins TRBV24-1 and TRBJ1-1, with D unresolved. The CDR3 runs 11 residues. Germline V gene data show CDR1 as KGHDR and CDR2 as SFDVKD. The CDR3 is CATSEGTVAFF. DNA of the CDR3: TGTGCCACCAGTGAAGGTACTGTAGCTTTCTTT.

This clonotype was detected many times. This chain connects TRBV11-2 to TRBJ2-1, with 7 bases lining up with TRBD2. V shed 2 bases, J shed 0 bases, and the junction held 10 bases outside the gene matches. CDR1 and CDR2 (germline): SGHAT, FQNNGV. The CDR3 has 18 residues. CDR3 DNA: TGTGCCAGCAGCTTAACAAACGCGGGAGCCCCCTCCTACAATGAGCAGTTCTTC. Its translation is CASSLTNAGAPSYNEQFF.

This clonotype was picked up a small number of times. The chain joins TRBV29-1 to TRBJ2-6, with D tentatively TRBD2 (6 bases). This CDR3 region has 16 residues. The V gene's germline CDR1 is SQVTM and CDR2 ANQGSEA. V was shortened by 4 bases and J by 0 bases, with 13 bases between the two germline ends. CDR3 protein: CSVVGGPPSGANVLTF. The CDR3 bases are TGCAGCGTTGTGGGAGGACCCCCCTCTGGGGCCAACGTCCTGACTTTC.

This clonotype was seen at least ten times. The chain carries TRBV11-3 and TRBJ2-3, with TRBD2 as a possible D gene (6 bases). CDR3 length equals 16 residues. Germline V gene data show CDR1 as SGHNT and CDR2 as YENEEA. Trimming removed 4 bases at V and 3 bases at J, with 17 bases between. The CDR3 DNA sequence: TGTGCCAGCAGCTCCATTTACGGGAGTGAGACAGATACGCAGTATTTT. The encoded protein is CASSSIYGSETDTQYF. Using reference TRBV11-3 and TRBJ2-3 for the parts outside the CDR3, the full variable domain is EAGVVQSPRYKIIEKKQPVAFWCNPISGHNTLYWYLQNLGQGPELLIRYENEEAVDDSQLPKDRFSAERLKGVDSTLKIQPAELGDSAVYLCASSSIYGSETDTQYFGPGTRLTVL.

There are many counts of this clonotype. The V call is TRBV25-1, the J call TRBJ1-6; D is unresolved. The CDR3 runs to 17 residues. Per germline, CDR1 MGHDK and CDR2 SYGVNS. Deletions cut 2 bases from V and 2 bases from J, with 13 bases between. As DNA, the CDR3 is TGTGCCAGCAGTGAAATGTCAAACAAGGCCTATAATTCACCCCTCCACTTT. Protein product: CASSEMSNKAYNSPLHF.

In this sample, this clonotype turned up many times. This sequence joins TRBV7-8 and TRBJ2-1; the D is unclear. The CDR3 has 15 residues. Germline loops: CDR1 SGHVS, CDR2 FQNEAQ. The V end was cut by 2 bases, the J end by 0 bases, with 8 bases between. The DNA of the CDR3 is TGTGCCAGCAGCTTATCTCTGGGCTCCTACAATGAGCAGTTCTTC. It codes for CASSLSLGSYNEQFF.

This clonotype was recorded many times. The rearrangement joins TRBV28 to TRBJ2-2; TRBD2 matches 16 bases. CDR1 MDHEN and CDR2 SYDVKM come from the germline V gene. This CDR3 is built from 17 residues. V was clipped by 0 bases and J by 8 bases; unmatched bases: 3. The CDR3 here is CASSLWGLAGGPGELFF. In nucleotides, the CDR3 is TGTGCCAGCAGTTTATGGGGACTAGCGGGAGGGCCTGGGGAGCTGTTTTTT.

This clonotype was detected many times. This chain joins TRBV28 and TRBJ1-2, with 7 bases matching TRBD1. The germline CDR1 and CDR2 sequences are MDHEN and SYDVKM. V lost 8 bases to trimming and J lost 13 bases; unmatched junction nucleotides: 16. This CDR3 comprises 13 residues. CDR3 protein: CASSGGTAFSGTF. CDR3 nucleotide sequence: TGTGCCAGCTCTGGCGGGACAGCGTTTTCTGGCACCTTC.